This T cell receptor (beta chain) came from a study of cytomegalovirus exposure and HLA in healthy donors (dated by TCRdb to about 2017). Concerning the study at large: In an earlier analysis of roughly 590 of the donors, 250 to 350 Gb of sequence data and approximately 100 million unique TCR beta sequences from roughly 180 million T cells were reported. An early release that covered fewer than 750 HLA-typed donors contained around 330 gigabases of sequencing data and about 84 million unique TCR sequences. Of the 350 to 450 genotyped donors, around 81% fell in the genetic ancestry cluster associated with self-reported Caucasian donors. The study aimed to test whether cataloging public T cell receptors could reveal signatures of past pathogen exposure. The study used immunosequencing to profile the T cell repertoires of approximately 630 subjects and linked those repertoires to cytomegalovirus serostatus. Along with the roughly 700-subject first cohort, a separate validation cohort of over a hundred different subjects was used. To predict cytomegalovirus infection status, the study brought together high-throughput TCR immunosequencing, statistical association of individual TCRs with disease status, and machine learning. A later analysis re-analyzed previously published TCR beta repertoires from 660 or so donors and added high-resolution HLA genotyping to study TCR occurrence patterns. Rather than using new phenotypic data, the later analysis identified candidate immune exposures from TCR beta sequences and from how often those sequences occurred across donors. To decide whether each TCR beta V gene segment behaved as functional or pseudogenic, an earlier analysis of some 600 of the donors relied on high-throughput TCR beta sequencing. Donor age, sex, ethnicity and CMV serostatus were collected together with the repertoire data. In a later genetic analysis, genome-wide SNP genotypes for about 55% of the roughly 700 donors were used, and that subset was treated as a discovery cohort. All discovery cohort repertoires had been generated using a single sequencing platform. HLA typing included class I and class II loci at four-digit resolution. The number of donors typed differed by locus, with roughly 620-630 for A, B, C, DRB1 and DQB1, more than 500 for DQA1, 600 to 610 for DPA1, and some 440 for DPB1. About five DR-DQ haplotypes were handled as single units for association and clustering, since linkage in the cohort was strong. Among some 400 genotyped donors of the cohort, an average of around 240,000 unique TCR beta nucleotide sequences was sequenced per donor, of which 15% to 20% were non-productive.

CDR1 and CDR2 are drawn from the germline V gene: MNHEY, SVGAGI. Spanning cysteine to phenylalanine, the CDR3 consists of 15 amino acids. This entry keeps only the CDR3 DNA: 45 bases, framed from base 1. V gives up 6 bases and J gives up 4 bases, and the segment between their germline ends measures 16 bases. Library construction relied on the immunoSEQ multiplex PCR assay. For the multiplex PCR, a mixture combining 60 forward primers for TCR Vbeta segments and 13 reverse primers for TCR Jbeta segments was used. Amplification of the CDR3 region of rearranged TCR beta genes was performed with a multiplex PCR assay on genomic DNA. The Illumina HiSeq System was used to sequence the amplified TCR beta libraries as 87-base-pair reads. The authors processed their data as follows. In a later analysis, roughly 80 million unique TCR beta chains were counted across the roughly 610 repertoires, and roughly 11 million of these chains were shared by at least two donors. A nearest-neighbor algorithm error-corrected the raw reads and collapsed the reads into unique sequences, merging closely related sequences to remove PCR and sequencing errors. To assign V, D and J gene segments, CDR3 sequences were aligned to IMGT reference sequences. For a sequence to be retained, at least a six-nucleotide match to both a V gene segment and a J gene segment was required. Rearrangements were classified as productive when the CDR3 lacked stop codons and remained in frame with V and J, and all other rearrangements were classified as non-productive. Following IMGT convention, CDR3 was defined as the stretch from the second conserved V-encoded cysteine up to the conserved J-encoded phenylalanine. The earlier analysis of a few hundred of the donors excluded any sequence lacking an unambiguous match to a single V gene segment. An earlier analysis of 587 of the donors classified V segments as functional when productive rearrangements were above 56.7% and as segregating when the standard deviation between donors was above 5%. A statistical classification framework was built for diagnosing cytomegalovirus status from the catalog of TCR beta chain sequences. In a later analysis, TCR nucleotide sequences were compared against IMGT/GENE-DB human TR gene sequences so that V and J genes could be assigned. A later analysis assigned CDR3 sequences and most-parsimonious VDJ recombination scenarios with the TCRdist pipeline. A later analysis defined each TCR beta chain by its CDR3 amino acid sequence plus V-gene family, and excluded reads lacking a unique V-gene family. A later analysis removed nearly 600 highly shared, low-generation-probability nucleotide sequences to deal with suspected cross-contamination and a sequencing artifact. A later analysis calculated a clonal expansion index for each public chain from normalized within-repertoire ranks of inferred template counts. In a later analysis, generation probabilities were computed using a VDJ recombination model fitted to out-of-frame rearrangements, and the results were checked against IGoR. In a later analysis, TCR-TCR, TCR-HLA and TCR-CMV co-occurrence was scored with hypergeometric tests, and a repertoire-size bias correction was applied to TCR pairs. A later analysis estimated false discovery rates by permuting HLA or CMV assignments 20 times. In a later analysis, co-occurring TCRs were grouped with DBSCAN, and TCRdist sequence similarity was added when clustering was performed within HLA-allele-positive subsets. Co-occurrence clustering excluded repertoires with fewer than 30,000 or more than 120,000 public chains, plus five with anomalous nucleotide sharing. TCRdb provides this immuneACCESS table in a form limited to in-frame rearrangements. Some clones are lacking; in checked studies, under half of them reflect an unresolved V gene, and why the rest are absent is not known. That table furnishes V, J and clone size, whereas the DNA furnished D and trimming. Within this sample are about 93,000 clones, with approximately 68% of them counted one time only. The ten largest clonotypes hold about 5.5% of the sample.

The cohort was made up of about 670 healthy bone marrow donors. All cohort members were sampled while nominally healthy, although unrecorded immune exposures were likely present. The donor tested CMV seropositive, placing the donor among the 290 or so seropositive members of the cohort. Each donor provided a peripheral blood sample, and peripheral blood mononuclear cells were used for TCR beta sequencing. The Qiagen DNeasy Blood Extraction Kit was used to extract genomic DNA from the blood cell samples. This clone has just a few counts. The antigen it binds to is not known. The input lacks base qualities; no much larger clone sits a single base away. Points the paper makes about the study in general: Across donors, most TCR sequences were observed very rarely, whereas some public TCRs were present in many individuals. A later analysis associated about 18,000 TCR beta sequences with specific HLA alleles at a false discovery rate of 0.05. A later genetic analysis associated a missense DCLRE1C variant with V-gene and J-gene trimming of TCR beta chains, and an independent cohort replicated the association. Correlated functional status among segregating V segments might be attributable to linkage disequilibrium, but an unknown experimental factor could not be ruled out. The authors suggested that the approach could potentially be extended to other disease states and immunological phenotypes. The study gave a list of 150 to 200 TCR beta chains associated with cytomegalovirus. Because some donors lacked HLA typing at each locus, the association tests relied only on the typed subset. A later analysis found that most CMV-associated TCR beta chains appeared HLA-restricted, with HLA associations seemingly driven largely by CMV exposure. Because counts were too low, roughly 18 rarely observed V segments, including chromosome 9 orphons, were left out of the earlier analysis of over 550 of the donors. A further reported finding was that TCR beta sequences accurately predicted the HLA-A and HLA-B alleles for most subjects in the first cohort. In a later genetic analysis, fewer N-insertions in productive TCRs were reported among donors in an Asian-associated ancestry cluster than the roughly 700-donor mean. Some IMGT-functional V segments, including TRBV6-2 and TRBV6-3, could not be told apart with the 87-base-pair reads, so those segments were excluded. In a later analysis, the rate of TCR association differed among HLA loci, with DRB1 alleles having the most associated TCRs and HLA-C alleles having the fewest. The sequencing pipeline was judged likely to have produced a cluster of highly shared sequence variants as a technical artifact. In vitro tests confirmed that three of the cytomegalovirus-associated TCR beta chains recognize cytomegalovirus antigens. When HLA alleles, especially DR and DQ, strongly co-occurred, attributing TCR associations to individual alleles was difficult. In an earlier analysis of 450 to 750 of the donors, most TCR beta V segments appeared in productive rearrangements about 90% or about 30% of the time, broadly matching IMGT annotations. Only TCR beta chains were sequenced in this cohort, and the absence of alpha or paired-chain data limited detectable features. The classifier was reported to diagnose cytomegalovirus status with high specificity and sensitivity in both the original cohort and the validation cohort. According to a later analysis, parvovirus B19, influenza, CMV and Epstein-Barr virus appeared linked to several top co-occurrence clusters. Compared with equally common non-associated chains, HLA-associated TCR beta chains in a later analysis were more clonally expanded and had lower generation probabilities. Immune exposure information for the cohort was limited to CMV serostatus. The presence/absence analyses assumed that sequencing depth was roughly uniform across donors, and that assumption may not be true.

The rearrangement combines TRBV6-5 with TRBJ1-3; D gene: possibly TRBD1, on 6 matching bases. This clonotype was obtained from a boy younger than 18 in good health and CMV-seropositive. The sequenced sample was PBMCs. The CDR3 amino acid sequence is: CASRLTGMRGNTIYF. The DNA sequence is TGTGCCAGCAGGTTAACAGGGATGCGCGGAAACACCATATATTTT.